This passage covers 26 T cell receptor beta chains from one sample sequenced in a study of CD8+CD57+ T cells in acquired aplastic anemia (dated by TCRdb to 2017 to 2018). Sequencing took place on an Illumina HiSeq 2000. Profiling of TCR beta VDJ combinations and CDR3 sequences used genomic DNA as the template. TCRdb applied fastp at Q25 and MiXCR to the public reads, then kept only in-frame beta chains. Each record represents a unique CDR3 protein, reported with the most common genes and DNA among its rows. The sample table shows just over 400,000 distinct CDR3 sequences, and about two thirds are seen once. The ten largest clones capture 3% to 5% of the sample. Sequenced sample: sorted CD4+, CD8+, or CD8+CD57+ T cells (not recorded which) from PBMCs. All receptors derive from a human donor in good health, serving as a control.

The chain joins TRBV10-3 to TRBJ2-1; D unclear. CDR1 and CDR2 from the germline V gene are ENHRY and SYGVKD. The CDR3 is 12 residues long. V was clipped by 5 bases and J by 9 bases, with 11 bases between them. CDR3: CAISSYNSEQFF. In DNA, the CDR3 is TGTGCCATCAGTTCCTACAACAGTGAGCAGTTCTTC.

This clonotype was found once. V is TRBV15 and J is TRBJ1-1; TRBD1 is a possible D gene (5 bases). This CDR3 has 15 residues. CDR1 LNHNV and CDR2 YYDKDF come from the germline V gene (reference sequence). Trimming pared 3 bases from V and 1 base from J, leaving 12 bases between. For the CDR3, the DNA is TGTGCCACCAGCAGGCCGACTGGGGGGAACACTGAAGCTTTCTTT. It specifies CATSRPTGGNTEAFF.

The V and J genes are TRBV7-2 and TRBJ1-2; D unclear. With 2 bases removed from V and 3 bases from J, the gap between germline ends came to 10 bases. This CDR3 has 14 residues. Per the germline V gene, CDR1 is SGHTA and CDR2 is FQGNSA. CDR3 nucleotides: TGTGCCAGCAGCTTAATGGGCAGCTACTATGGCTACACCTTC. Protein product: CASSLMGSYYGYTF.

Notes on this clonotype: The missing conserved phenylalanine or tryptophan at the end of this CDR3 makes a read error likely. The limits of the CDR3 on the DNA are not certain, so only TCRdb's listed CDR3 is given. V and J are TRBV5-1 and TRBJ1-4. Germline CDR1 is SGHRS and CDR2 is YFSETQ. The CDR3 totals 9 residues, both ends included. CDR3: CASPKSGAG.

The V gene is TRBV2, the J gene TRBJ2-5; 9 bases fit TRBD2. V lost 6 bases and J lost 5; bases outside the gene matches: 10. The CDR3 extends over 15 amino acids. Germline V gives CDR1 SNHLY, CDR2 FYNNEI. CDR3 sequence reads: CASRLAGSTAETQYF. In DNA, the CDR3 is TGTGCCAGCAGGCTAGCGGGGTCCACGGCGGAGACCCAGTACTTC.

V and J are TRBV5-1 and TRBJ1-2, with D tentatively TRBD1 (5 bases). V lost 2 bases and J 6 bases, leaving 11 bases between the germline ends. CDR1 is SGHRS, CDR2 YFSETQ, per germline. The CDR3 runs to 13 residues. CDR3 coding DNA: TGCGCCAGCAGCTTAGGCCGGGACGATGGCTACACCTTC. Amino acid sequence: CASSLGRDDGYTF.

J is TRBJ1-2 and V is TRBV19; 9 bases map to TRBD1. V was clipped by 4 bases and J by 7 bases; unmatched bases: 7. Per the germline V gene, CDR1 is LNHDA and CDR2 is SQIVND (reference sequence). The CDR3 runs 14 residues. The CDR3 DNA is TGTGCCAGTAGTACCCCGGGACAGGGAGGTGGCTACACCTTC. Amino acids: CASSTPGQGGGYTF. The whole variable domain, remainder taken from reference TRBV19 and TRBJ1-2, is DGGITQSPKYLFRKEGQNVTLSCEQNLNHDAMYWYRQDPGQGLRLIYYSQIVNDFQKGDIAEGYSVSREKKESFPLTVTSAQKNPTAFYLCASSTPGQGGGYTFGSGTRLTVV.

The chain links TRBV7-2 to TRBJ1-1; D remains ambiguous. Germline assignment: CDR1 SGHTA and CDR2 FQGNSA. The CDR3 has 13 residues. V lost 3 bases, J lost 5 bases, and 10 bases lay in between. CDR3 sequence (DNA): TGTGCCAGCAGCTTTCAGAACGGGACTGAAGCTTTCTTT. Its translation is CASSFQNGTEAFF.

The CDR3 region is CSADDRDGYINSPLHF. CDR3 coding DNA: TGCAGTGCGGACGACAGGGATGGGTATATTAATTCACCCCTCCACTTT. The chain couples TRBV20-1 to TRBJ1-6; 7 bases line up with TRBD1. Germline loops: CDR1 DFQATT, CDR2 SNEGSKA (reference sequence). This CDR3 is 16 amino acids long. Trimming took 6 bases from V and 6 from J; bases not matched to a gene: 14.

This chain connects TRBV12-3 or TRBV12-4 to TRBJ1-2, with 7 bases matching TRBD1. The ends lost 3 bases at V and 6 bases at J; junction bases unmatched: 10. The CDR3 loop spans 15 amino acids. CDR3 amino acids: CASSLLGGRGHGYTF. The CDR3 DNA reads TGTGCCAGCAGTTTGTTAGGGGGCCGGGGGCATGGCTACACCTTC.

This clonotype was seen at least ten times. V is TRBV6-2 or TRBV6-3 and J is TRBJ1-5, with D hard to call. The V gene lost 8 bases and the J gene lost 4 bases, with 21 bases spanning the gap. In germline, CDR1 is MNHEY, CDR2 SVGEGT. The CDR3 totals 16 residues. The CDR3 sequence is CASADVRGWGNQPQHF. CDR3 in DNA: TGTGCCAGCGCCGACGTACGGGGTTGGGGAAATCAGCCCCAGCATTTT.

Many counts were recorded for this clonotype. The chain links TRBV9 to TRBJ2-4, with TRBD1 matching over 9 bases. Germline V gene lookup returns CDR1 SGDLS and CDR2 YYNGEE. The CDR3 is made up of 14 amino acids. V lost 4 bases to trimming and J lost 5 bases; unmatched junction nucleotides: 4. DNA of the CDR3: TGTGCCAGCAGCAGGACAGGGGCGGAAAACATTCAGTACTTC. Encoded protein: CASSRTGAENIQYF.

V and J are TRBV24-1 and TRBJ2-5, with D hard to call. Germline loops: CDR1 KGHDR, CDR2 SFDVKD. CDR3 length: 13 amino acids. Trimming took off 6 bases at V and 12 bases at J, with 19 bases between the two ends. The CDR3: CATSSIRQRSEYF. DNA for the CDR3: TGTGCCACCAGTAGTATACGGCAAAGGTCCGAGTACTTC.

This clonotype has ten or more counts. The rearrangement joins TRBV5-4 to TRBJ1-2; D gene uncertain. Germline CDR1 is SGHNT and CDR2 is YYREEE (reference sequence). The V gene lost 0 bases and the J gene lost 4 bases, with 7 bases spanning the gap. The CDR3 runs to 13 residues. The CDR3: CASSLAKGYGYTF. Written as DNA, the CDR3 is TGTGCCAGCAGCTTGGCCAAGGGCTATGGCTACACCTTC.

Comments on this clonotype: It is unclear where the CDR3 begins or ends on the DNA, so no DNA is shown, and the CDR3 is as TCRdb lists it. The chain carries TRBV10-3 and TRBJ1-1; the DNA was not compared with TRBD1, the D call given in the table. The germline gives CDR1 ENHRY, CDR2 SYGVKD. The CDR3 spans 24 amino acids, including both terminal residues. The CDR3 reads CASPEDSSIYLCSARQGTNTEAFF.

This clonotype was picked up many times. The chain employs TRBV4-3 and TRBJ1-1; TRBD1 agrees at 8 bases. The V gene's germline CDR1 is LGHNA and CDR2 YSLEER. The CDR3 is 16 residues long. Trimming cost V 0 bases and J 3 bases; bases outside gene matches: 6. CDR3 region: CASSQDKGQGDTEAFF. The CDR3, as DNA: TGCGCCAGCAGCCAAGATAAAGGACAGGGCGACACTGAAGCTTTCTTT.

A remark on this clonotype: An end of the junction differs from the germline gene, which may be a read error. The chain recombines TRBV12-3 or TRBV12-4 with TRBJ2-1; 9 nucleotides line up with TRBD1. This CDR3 is 18 amino acids long. Written as DNA, the CDR3 is TGTGCCACCAGTTACCAGACAGGGGGAGGTTTAGTAAACAATGAGCAGTTCTTC. Amino acid sequence: CATSYQTGGGLVNNEQFF.

This clonotype was found many times. The rearrangement joins TRBV19 to TRBJ1-5, with D hard to call. Germline V gene data show CDR1 as LNHDA and CDR2 as SQIVND (reference sequence). The V and J ends lost 7 bases and 4 bases respectively, with 8 bases between them. CDR3 length: 12 residues. CDR3 DNA sequence: TGTGCCAGTACCACCTCGAATCAGCCCCAGCATTTT. Protein: CASTTSNQPQHF.

The table lists this clonotype with a count of one. This chain connects TRBV4-1 to TRBJ2-5; 9 bases align to TRBD1. CDR3 length: 16 residues. V trimming: 0 bases; J trimming: 5 bases; junction bases outside the gene matches: 7. The germline V gene encodes CDR1 MGHRA and CDR2 YSYEKL. The CDR3 loop is CASSQDGQGRWETQYF. Here the CDR3 DNA reads TGCGCCAGCAGCCAAGATGGACAGGGGAGGTGGGAGACCCAGTACTTC.

Concerning this clonotype itself: An end of the junction differs from the germline gene, which may be a read error. V and J are TRBV7-3 and TRBJ1-1; 10 bases match TRBD1. The CDR3 extends over 14 amino acids. Looked up from germline, CDR1 is SGHTA and CDR2 is FQGTGA. CDR3 bases: TGTGCCAGCAGCTTAAAGGGACAGGGGACTGGGGAGCAGTTT. It codes for CASSLKGQGTGEQF.

CDR3 amino acids: CSAEDRGYDNSPLHF. DNA of the CDR3: TGCAGTGCCGAAGACAGGGGCTACGATAATTCACCCCTCCACTTT. The chain is built from TRBV20-1 and TRBJ1-6; 8 nucleotides line up with TRBD1. The CDR3 is 15 residues long. Unmatched junction bases numbered 9, after V lost 6 bases and J lost 5 bases. Germline values: CDR1 DFQATT, CDR2 SNEGSKA (reference sequence).

Remarks on this clonotype: Since no conserved phenylalanine or tryptophan closes the CDR3, a read error is the likely cause. The limits of the CDR3 on the DNA are not certain, so only TCRdb's listed CDR3 is given. The chain has TRBV2 and TRBJ1-1. Germline V gene data show CDR1 as SNHLY and CDR2 as FYNNEI. The CDR3 is 8 residues long, counting both termini. CDR3 amino acids: CASSAGFG.

Ten or more counts support this clonotype. V and J are TRBV6-5 and TRBJ1-2; 8 bases are a match to TRBD1. J lost 8 bases, V lost 0 bases, and 5 bases had no gene match. The germline V gene has CDR1 MNHEY and CDR2 SVGAGI. The CDR3 contains 14 residues. The CDR3 coding sequence is TGTGCCAGCAGTTACTCGGACAGGGTGAGGGGCTACACCTTC. Residues: CASSYSDRVRGYTF.

The genes are TRBV5-4 and TRBJ2-7; D might be TRBD2 (6 bases). Trimming pared 4 bases from V and 6 bases from J, leaving 11 bases between. This CDR3 region has 12 residues. CDR1 is SGHNT and CDR2 is YYREEE in the germline V gene (reference sequence). CDR3 loop: CASSVNGSEQYF. CDR3 nucleotide sequence: TGTGCCAGCAGCGTAAACGGGAGCGAGCAGTACTTC.

Remarks on this clonotype: Since the CDR3 does not end with the conserved phenylalanine or tryptophan, this likely comes from a read error. It is unclear where the CDR3 begins or ends on the DNA, so no DNA is shown, and the CDR3 is as TCRdb lists it. The chain recombines TRBV9 with TRBJ2-2; the table assigns TRBD2, which was not confirmed against the DNA. The CDR3 is 12 residues long, counting both termini. CDR1 is SGDLS, CDR2 YYNGEE, per germline. The CDR3 loop is CASSIVSGDRVI.

This chain connects TRBV5-1 to TRBJ1-3; D uncertain. Between the trimmed V and J ends, which lost 1 base and 2 bases, there was a span of 10 bases. There are 15 residues in the CDR3. The V gene's germline CDR1 is SGHRS and CDR2 YFSETQ. The CDR3 DNA reads TGCGCCAGCAGCTTGCCCCCCCCCGCTGGAAACACCATATATTTT. Encoded protein: CASSLPPPAGNTIYF.